What follows are 27 T cell receptor beta chains derived from one specimen sequenced in a study of metastatic and nonmetastatic thyroid tumors. TCRdb reassembled clones from the PCR reads with MiXCR. The sample lists around 45,000 clones; about 4.3% were seen once. Patients were all untreated before their thyroid surgery. The sequencing input was blood. These receptors were collected from a female donor with papillary thyroid cancer or a benign thyroid nodule (not recorded which). Some clones in this sample may be carry-over from other donors' samples.

Many counts were recorded for this clone. The rearrangement joins TRBV12-3 or TRBV12-4 to TRBJ2-1; 10 bases are a match to TRBD2. J gave up 4 bases and V 7 bases, and 7 bases lay outside the gene matches. This CDR3 is 15 amino acids long. The CDR3 coding sequence is TGTGCCAGCACCAAATATAGCGGGAGGTACAATGAGCAGTTCTTC. Translating it yields CASTKYSGRYNEQFF.

This clone is termed medium-sized. The chain couples TRBV6-1 to TRBJ2-2; D ambiguous. The CDR3 contains 15 residues. The germline V and J ends were trimmed by 1 base and 3 bases, with 9 bases remaining between them. In germline, CDR1 is MNHNS, CDR2 SASEGT. The CDR3 nucleotides are TGTGCCAGCAGTGAAGTTTCCGGGTACACCGGGGAGCTGTTTTTT. Amino acids: CASSEVSGYTGELFF.

This sequence joins TRBV6-4 and TRBJ2-3; 8 positions agree with TRBD2. The V and J ends lost 4 bases and 4 bases, in that order; junction bases with no gene match: 7. The CDR3 length is 15 residues. Germline CDR1 MRHNA, CDR2 SNTAGT. As DNA, the CDR3 is TGTGCCAGCAGTGTTCGAGCGGGAGAATCAGATACGCAGTATTTT. Translating gives CASSVRAGESDTQYF.

This clone was counted at least ten times. The rearrangement joins TRBV25-1 to TRBJ1-1; 8 positions agree with TRBD1. The CDR3 sequence is 16 residues long. Losses at the gene ends were 2 bases for V and 11 bases for J; bases not matched to a gene: 16. Germline-derived CDR1 and CDR2 are MGHDK and SYGVNS. The CDR3 here is CASSERKAAGGATAFF. CDR3 nucleotide sequence: TGTGCCAGCAGTGAAAGAAAGGCTGCAGGGGGCGCGACGGCTTTCTTT.

The table lists this clone with many counts. This rearrangement joins TRBV3-1 to TRBJ2-7; maybe TRBD2 (6 bases). Germline CDR1 is LGHDT and CDR2 is YNNKEL (reference sequence). V lost 1 base and J lost 6, with 10 bases in between. The CDR3 sequence is 13 residues long. The CDR3 here is CASSQVGGLEQYF. CDR3 bases: TGTGCCAGCAGCCAAGTCGGAGGGCTCGAGCAGTACTTC.

This clone appeared many times. V usage is TRBV7-3 and J usage is TRBJ1-2; maybe TRBD1 (6 bases). CDR3 size: 13 residues. The germline V and J ends were trimmed by 5 bases and 4 bases, with 11 bases remaining between them. Germline V gene lookup returns CDR1 SGHTA and CDR2 FQGTGA. DNA for the CDR3: TGTGCCAGCAGCCAGGACAGAGGCTATGGCTACACCTTC. It codes for CASSQDRGYGYTF.

V and J are TRBV5-1 and TRBJ2-7, with TRBD2 matching 8 bases. Trimming removed 3 bases from V and 2 bases from J; junction bases left unmatched: 4. CDR1 and CDR2 (germline): SGHRS, YFSETQ. The CDR3 is 14 amino acids. The CDR3 DNA sequence: TGCGCCAGCAGCTGGAGCGGGAGTCCCTACGAGCAGTACTTC. Its translation is CASSWSGSPYEQYF.

This clone was found many times. The chain is built from TRBV7-3 and TRBJ2-7; D is possibly TRBD1 or TRBD2 (5 bases each). Germline CDR1 reads SGHTA; CDR2 reads FQGTGA. This CDR3 comprises 14 residues. V lost 8 bases to trimming and J lost 4 bases, with 18 bases between them. This CDR3 reads CASPLRGSVYEQYF. CDR3 bases: TGTGCCAGCCCCTTGAGGGGTAGCGTGTACGAGCAGTACTTC.

This clone was found many times. The chain combines TRBV3-1 with TRBJ1-6; D is undetermined. The CDR3 covers 13 residues. V lost 0 bases and J lost 6, with 3 bases in between. Germline-derived CDR1 and CDR2 are LGHDT and YNNKEL (reference sequence). CDR3 sequence: CASSQDPNSPLHF. Written as DNA, the CDR3 is TGTGCCAGCAGCCAAGACCCTAATTCACCCCTCCACTTT.

This clone has just a few counts. The genes are TRBV19 and TRBJ2-2; D is undetermined. Trimming removed 4 bases at V and 0 bases at J, with 6 bases between. This CDR3 is 14 amino acids long. CDR1 is LNHDA, CDR2 SQIVND, per germline (reference sequence). Here the CDR3 reads CASSTGTNTGELFF. The CDR3 bases are TGTGCCAGTAGTACGGGTACGAACACCGGGGAGCTGTTTTTT.

This clone was recorded a few times. The V call is TRBV25-1, the J call TRBJ1-2, with D hard to call. The CDR3 runs to 13 residues. The germline gives CDR1 MGHDK, CDR2 SYGVNS. For the CDR3, the DNA is TGTGCAAGAAGTGAAGTCGGCTACTATGGCTACACCTTC. This sequence encodes CARSEVGYYGYTF.

The gene calls are TRBV20-1 and TRBJ2-2, with 9 bases that match TRBD1. V gave up 6 bases and J gave up 4 bases; unmatched junction bases: 9. The CDR3 runs 15 residues. Germline values: CDR1 DFQATT, CDR2 SNEGSKA (reference sequence). The CDR3 spells CSAPTTGGGTGELFF. The CDR3 bases are TGCAGTGCGCCAACGACAGGGGGAGGCACCGGGGAGCTGTTTTTT.

This clone appeared many times. The chain employs TRBV11-2 and TRBJ2-7; tentative D call: TRBD1 (5 bases). Per germline, CDR1 SGHAT and CDR2 FQNNGV. The CDR3 runs 11 residues. The germline V and J ends were trimmed by 4 bases and 9 bases, with 10 bases remaining between them. For the CDR3, the DNA is TGTGCCAGCAGCTCGCAGGGTGGGCAGTACTTC. This codes for CASSSQGGQYF.

This clone appeared many times. The genes are TRBV20-1 and TRBJ2-3, with 8 bases fitting TRBD2. The V segment lost 0 bases and the J segment 3 bases; nucleotides outside the gene matches: 8. CDR1 is DFQATT, CDR2 SNEGSKA, per germline (reference sequence). The CDR3 runs 16 residues. This CDR3 reads CSARDRAGERTDTQYF. The CDR3 DNA is TGCAGTGCTAGAGATAGAGCGGGAGAAAGGACAGATACGCAGTATTTT.

In its sample, this clone was seen many times. The V and J genes are TRBV6-1 and TRBJ2-3, with D possibly being TRBD2 (6 bases). The ends were cut back, 8 bases at V and 1 base at J, with 19 bases in the middle. In germline, CDR1 is MNHNS, CDR2 SASEGT. This CDR3 spans 16 amino acids. DNA of the CDR3: TGTGCCAGCTTCTTGGGGTGGGAGGACCGCACAGATACGCAGTATTTT. Its protein product is CASFLGWEDRTDTQYF.

V and J are TRBV27 and TRBJ2-1; D perhaps matches TRBD2 (6 bases). Germline CDR1 is MNHEY and CDR2 is SMNVEV (reference sequence). This CDR3 region has 15 residues. Trimming cost V 3 bases and J 8 bases, with 17 bases left between them. This CDR3 is CASSFDTGVRDEQFF. CDR3 coding DNA: TGTGCCAGCAGTTTCGATACGGGAGTGAGGGATGAGCAGTTCTTC.

This clone was counted ten times or more. The chain employs TRBV2 and TRBJ2-1; TRBD2 matches 9 bases. Germline loops: CDR1 SNHLY, CDR2 FYNNEI. There are 15 residues in the CDR3. The trim removed 1 base at V and 6 bases at J, leaving 4 bases unmatched. The CDR3 sequence is CASSEEGGRANEQFF. Here the CDR3 DNA reads TGTGCCAGCAGTGAAGAGGGCGGGAGGGCCAATGAGCAGTTCTTC.

This clone was detected many times. A much larger clonotype is one base distant, so this may be a read error. Other DNA sequences of this sample code for an identical CDR3. The V call is TRBV19, the J call TRBJ2-7; TRBD1 might be the D (6 bases). The CDR3 is 13 residues long. CDR1 and CDR2 (germline): LNHDA, SQIVND (reference sequence). CDR3 bases: TGTGCCACTATAGACAGGAAGACTTACGAACAGTACTTC. It translates to CATIDRKTYEQYF.

This clone was seen repeatedly, ten times or more. The rearrangement links TRBV5-1 to TRBJ2-2; 8 nucleotides agree with TRBD2. The CDR3 contains 15 residues. V shed 1 base, J shed 2 bases, and the junction held 1 base outside the gene matches. Germline CDR1 reads SGHRS; CDR2 reads YFSETQ. CDR3 nucleotides: TGCGCCAGCAGCTTGACTAGCGGAAACACCGGGGAGCTGTTTTTT. Its protein is CASSLTSGNTGELFF.

At least ten counts were recorded for this clone. The V gene is TRBV11-3, the J gene TRBJ2-3; D is possibly TRBD2 (7 bases). The germline gives CDR1 SGHNT, CDR2 YENEEA. V was pared by 1 base and J by 4 bases, with 9 bases between. The CDR3 contains 14 residues. CDR3: CASSLGEGADTQYF. The CDR3, as DNA: TGTGCCAGCAGCTTAGGGGAGGGGGCAGATACGCAGTATTTT.

By sample share, this clone is medium-sized. The chain links TRBV6-4 to TRBJ2-2; D is unresolved. CDR1 MRHNA and CDR2 SNTAGT come from the germline V gene. The V end was cut by 2 bases, the J end by 6 bases, with 7 bases between. This CDR3 has 13 residues. The CDR3 reads CASSDRIAGELFF. The CDR3 DNA reads as TGTGCCAGCAGTGACAGGATCGCCGGGGAGCTGTTTTTT.

This clone occurred many times. The chain uses TRBV20-1 and TRBJ1-4; no reliable D call. CDR1 is DFQATT, CDR2 SNEGSKA, per germline (reference sequence). The CDR3 covers 14 residues. V lost 3 bases, J lost 8 bases, and 16 bases lay in between. The CDR3 here is CSARPPAGGEKLFF. The CDR3 bases are TGCAGTGCTAGGCCCCCGGCAGGTGGGGAAAAACTGTTTTTT.

The chain employs TRBV24-1 and TRBJ1-4, with D perhaps TRBD1 (6 bases). The CDR3 contains 13 residues. The germline gives CDR1 KGHDR, CDR2 SFDVKD. V was pared by 9 bases and J by 2 bases, with 9 bases between. CDR3 region: CATSRGTNEKLFF. In nucleotides, the CDR3 is TGTGCCACCTCAAGGGGGACTAATGAAAAACTGTTTTTT.

The chain has TRBV7-2 and TRBJ1-1; 7 bases are shared with TRBD1. CDR1 SGHTA and CDR2 FQGNSA come from the germline V gene. CDR3 length: 14 amino acids. Trimming took 5 bases from V and 5 from J; bases not matched to a gene: 8. CDR3 sequence reads: CASSITGVLTEAFF. CDR3 sequence (DNA): TGTGCCAGCAGCATTACAGGGGTTTTAACTGAAGCTTTCTTT.

The chain employs TRBV11-3 and TRBJ2-1; 7 positions match TRBD2. The CDR3 totals 15 residues. J was trimmed by 10 bases and V by 1 base; bases with no gene match: 10. Germline V gene lookup returns CDR1 SGHNT and CDR2 YENEEA. Here the CDR3 DNA reads TGTGCCAGCAGCTTAGGTGGCGGGAGTGGTTGGGAGCAGTTCTTC. Its protein product is CASSLGGGSGWEQFF.

About this clone itself: The CDR3 carries no conserved terminal phenylalanine or tryptophan, so it likely arises from a read error. The chain employs TRBV5-1 and TRBJ2-7; D call uncertain. The CDR3 has 14 amino acids. Germline assignment: CDR1 SGHRS and CDR2 YFSETQ. The CDR3 sequence is CASSLEGWSYDQYL. In DNA form, the CDR3 reads TGCGCCAGCAGCTTGGAAGGTTGGAGTTACGACCAGTACTTA.

This clone was observed many times. The V call is TRBV7-9, the J call TRBJ1-5, with D unclear. The CDR3 is 12 residues long. Deletions cut 1 base from V and 3 bases from J, with 1 base between. CDR1 and CDR2 (germline): SEHNR, FQNEAQ (reference sequence). CDR3 residues: CASSLDNQPQHF. The CDR3 coding sequence is TGTGCCAGCAGCTTAGACAATCAGCCCCAGCATTTT.